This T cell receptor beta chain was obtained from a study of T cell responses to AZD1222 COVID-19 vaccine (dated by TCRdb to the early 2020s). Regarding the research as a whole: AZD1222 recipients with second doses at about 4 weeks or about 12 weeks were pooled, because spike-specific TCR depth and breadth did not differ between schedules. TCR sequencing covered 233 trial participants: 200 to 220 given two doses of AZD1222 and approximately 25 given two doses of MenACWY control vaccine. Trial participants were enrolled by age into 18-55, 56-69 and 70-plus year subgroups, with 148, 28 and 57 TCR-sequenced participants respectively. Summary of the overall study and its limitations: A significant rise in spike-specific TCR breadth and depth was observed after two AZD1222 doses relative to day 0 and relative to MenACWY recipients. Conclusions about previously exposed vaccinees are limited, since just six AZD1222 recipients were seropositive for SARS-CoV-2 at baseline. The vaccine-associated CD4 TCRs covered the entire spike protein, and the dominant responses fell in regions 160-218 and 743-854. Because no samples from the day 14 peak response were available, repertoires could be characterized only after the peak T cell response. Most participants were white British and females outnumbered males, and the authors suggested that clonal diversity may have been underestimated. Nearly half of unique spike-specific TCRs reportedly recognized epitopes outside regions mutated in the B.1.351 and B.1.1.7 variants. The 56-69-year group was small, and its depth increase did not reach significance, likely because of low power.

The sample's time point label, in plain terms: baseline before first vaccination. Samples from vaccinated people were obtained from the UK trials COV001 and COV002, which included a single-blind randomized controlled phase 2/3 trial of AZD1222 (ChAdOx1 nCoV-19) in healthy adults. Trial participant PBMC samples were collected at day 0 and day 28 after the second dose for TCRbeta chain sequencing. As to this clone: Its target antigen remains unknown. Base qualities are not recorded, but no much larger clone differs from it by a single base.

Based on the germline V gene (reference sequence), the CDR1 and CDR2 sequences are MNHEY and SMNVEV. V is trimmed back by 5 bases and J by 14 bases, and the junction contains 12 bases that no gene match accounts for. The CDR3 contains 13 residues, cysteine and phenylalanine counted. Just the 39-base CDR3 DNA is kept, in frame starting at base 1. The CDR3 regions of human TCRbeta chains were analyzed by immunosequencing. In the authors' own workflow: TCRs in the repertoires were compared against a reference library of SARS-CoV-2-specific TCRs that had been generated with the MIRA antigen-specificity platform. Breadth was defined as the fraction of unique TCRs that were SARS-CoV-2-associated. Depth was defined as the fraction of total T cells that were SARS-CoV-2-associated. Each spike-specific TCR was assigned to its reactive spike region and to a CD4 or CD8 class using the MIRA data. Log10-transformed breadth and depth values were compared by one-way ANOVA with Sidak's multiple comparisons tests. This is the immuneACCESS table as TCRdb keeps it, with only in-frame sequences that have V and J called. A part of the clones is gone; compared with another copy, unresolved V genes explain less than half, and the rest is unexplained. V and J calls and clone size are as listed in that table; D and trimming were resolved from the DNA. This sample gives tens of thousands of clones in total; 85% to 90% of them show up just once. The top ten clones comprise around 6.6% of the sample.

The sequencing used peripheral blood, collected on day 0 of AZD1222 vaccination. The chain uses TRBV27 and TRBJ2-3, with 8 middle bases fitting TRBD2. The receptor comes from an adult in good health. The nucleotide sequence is TGTGCCAGCAGTCCTCCTGCGAGCGGGAGCCCGTATTTT. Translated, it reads CASSPPASGSPYF.